Each of the 31 T cell receptor beta chains below was sequenced from the same sample in a study of blood T cell repertoires in COVID-19. The protocol was immunoSEQ multiplex PCR, while the TCRdb copy is restricted to in-frame clones and leaves out a portion. This table holds over 250,000 clones, approximately 85% found once. Sequencing input: peripheral blood. The receptors were gathered from a man in his forties or fifties with active or convalescent COVID-19.

The gene calls are TRBV5-4 and TRBJ2-1; 9 bases are a match to TRBD2. The CDR3 length is 14 residues. From germline, CDR1 is SGHNT and CDR2 YYREEE (reference sequence). The V gene end was trimmed by 4 bases and the J gene end by 4 bases; junction bases not matched to a gene: 3. For the CDR3, the DNA is TGTGCCAGCAGCCAGCGGGAGGCTTACAATGAGCAGTTCTTC. Protein: CASSQREAYNEQFF.

J is TRBJ2-7 and V is TRBV7-6; 11 positions match TRBD1. Germline loops: CDR1 SGHVS, CDR2 FNYEAQ. The CDR3 loop spans 15 amino acids. Germline trimming cut 4 bases from V and 2 bases from J; bases unmatched to any gene: 4. The CDR3 spells CASSSGQGGPYEQYF. The CDR3 bases are TGTGCCAGCAGCTCGGGACAGGGGGGACCCTACGAGCAGTACTTC.

This clone was observed a single time. The chain employs TRBV19 and TRBJ1-5, with no clear D. The CDR3 has 12 residues. In germline, CDR1 is LNHDA, CDR2 SQIVND (reference sequence). Trimming removed 5 bases from V and 4 bases from J, with 6 bases in between. The CDR3 loop is CASSFSNQPQHF. The DNA of the CDR3 is TGTGCCAGTAGTTTCTCGAATCAGCCCCAGCATTTT.

J is TRBJ2-3 and V is TRBV4-2, with D unclear. The germline gives CDR1 LGHNA, CDR2 YNFKEQ. V was trimmed by 1 base and J by 6 bases, leaving 8 bases between them. The CDR3 length is 13 residues. The CDR3 here is CASSQVWADTQYF. The CDR3 nucleotides read TGTGCCAGCAGCCAAGTCTGGGCCGATACGCAGTATTTT.

The chain uses TRBV6-5 and TRBJ1-1; TRBD1 matches at 8 bases. The CDR3 sequence is 14 residues long. Germline CDR1 is MNHEY and CDR2 is SVGAGI. Trimming cost V 8 bases and J 2 bases; bases outside gene matches: 7. CDR3 in DNA: TGTGCCAGCTCCAACAGGGGGTTCAACACTGAAGCTTTCTTT. Protein sequence: CASSNRGFNTEAFF.

The chain links TRBV5-4 to TRBJ2-3; D unresolved. This CDR3 has 12 residues. The germline gives CDR1 SGHNT, CDR2 YYREEE (reference sequence). With 3 bases removed from V and 8 bases from J, the gap between germline ends came to 10 bases. CDR3 sequence (DNA): TGTGCCAGCAGCTCCCGTGGCCCTACGCAGTATTTT. It yields the protein CASSSRGPTQYF.

This clone has only one observation. The J gene is TRBJ2-7, the V gene TRBV28; D may be TRBD2 (6 bases). Trimming left V 5 bases short and J 6 bases short, with 11 bases between. Germline V lookup: CDR1 MDHEN, CDR2 SYDVKM. The CDR3 length is 12 residues. CDR3 sequence (DNA): TGTGCCAGCAGTGTTGGGACTTCCGAGCAGTACTTC. Translation gives CASSVGTSEQYF.

A single count supports this clone. This sequence joins TRBV29-1 and TRBJ1-1; D gene ambiguous. Looked up from germline, CDR1 is SQVTM and CDR2 is ANQGSEA. Trimming removed 1 base at V and 1 base at J, with 4 bases between. This CDR3 contains 12 residues. The CDR3 nucleotides read TGCAGCGTTGAAGGCAGGAACACTGAAGCTTTCTTT. Protein: CSVEGRNTEAFF.

The chain is built from TRBV28 and TRBJ2-5; D unclear. The CDR3 covers 14 residues. CDR1 and CDR2 from the germline V gene are MDHEN and SYDVKM. V lost 2 bases and J lost 7, with 14 bases in between. The CDR3 sequence: CASSLPGSDRTQYF. Here the CDR3 DNA reads TGTGCCAGCAGTTTACCCGGGTCAGATAGGACCCAGTACTTC.

The chain carries TRBV5-1 and TRBJ1-1; a possible D gene is TRBD1 (5 bases). CDR1 SGHRS and CDR2 YFSETQ come from the germline V gene. V lost 6 bases, J lost 4 bases, and 13 bases lay in between. The CDR3 spans 13 residues. CDR3 DNA sequence: TGCGCCAGCAAAGGAGTCGGGGGCACTGAAGCTTTCTTT. This codes for CASKGVGGTEAFF.

This chain joins TRBV10-3 and TRBJ1-1, with a weak D call TRBD1 (5 bases). Trimming left V 3 bases short and J 5 bases short, with 10 bases between. Germline V gene lookup returns CDR1 ENHRY and CDR2 SYGVKD. The CDR3 spans 13 residues. This CDR3 reads CAISDQGETEAFF. The CDR3 nucleotides are TGTGCCATCAGTGACCAGGGTGAGACTGAAGCTTTCTTT.

The chain carries TRBV5-8 and TRBJ2-1, with 8 bases identical to TRBD2. J was trimmed by 3 bases and V by 4 bases; bases with no gene match: 6. Germline-derived CDR1 and CDR2 are SGHTS and YDEGEE. The CDR3 extends over 15 amino acids. CDR3 sequence (DNA): TGTGCCAGCAGCCACGGGAGGGCCATCTACAATGAGCAGTTCTTC. It specifies CASSHGRAIYNEQFF.

This clone was seen more than once but under ten times. The chain joins TRBV6-4 to TRBJ1-2; 7 bases are a match to TRBD1. V trimming: 5 bases; J trimming: 5 bases; junction bases outside the gene matches: 8. The CDR3 extends over 14 amino acids. Germline CDR1 reads MRHNA; CDR2 reads SNTAGT. This CDR3 reads CASSPEPGQYGYTF. CDR3 in DNA: TGTGCCAGCAGTCCAGAACCGGGACAGTATGGCTACACCTTC.

The chain joins TRBV7-6 to TRBJ2-3, with 8 bases aligning to TRBD1. The CDR3 extends over 17 amino acids. Germline CDR1 reads SGHVS; CDR2 reads FNYEAQ. Germline trimming cut 2 bases from V and 5 bases from J; bases unmatched to any gene: 12. The CDR3 DNA reads TGTGCCAGCAGCTTAAAGCGAGGCCAGGGGGCAGAAGATACGCAGTATTTT. Translating it yields CASSLKRGQGAEDTQYF.

The rearrangement uses TRBV5-1 and TRBJ2-1; no definite D call. The CDR3 covers 14 residues. Trimming took 0 bases from V and 9 from J, leaving 13 bases between them. The germline gives CDR1 SGHRS, CDR2 YFSETQ. In nucleotides, the CDR3 is TGCGCCAGCAGCTTGGGGCCCGATGTTTTTGAGCAGTTCTTC. Translating it yields CASSLGPDVFEQFF.

This chain connects TRBV3-1 (or the pseudogene TRBV3-2) to TRBJ1-3, with no clear D. The CDR3 is made up of 18 amino acids. V lost 1 base and J 4 bases, leaving 20 bases between the germline ends. Germline CDR1 is LGHDT and CDR2 is YNNKEL (reference sequence). The CDR3 is CASSQGWATLLTGNTIYF. In nucleotides, the CDR3 is TGTGCCAGCAGCCAAGGTTGGGCCACCCTCCTTACCGGAAACACCATATATTTT.

This clone was found once. The sample carries other DNA sequences with the same CDR3. CDR3 DNA: TGTGCCAGCTCACCGGGACAGGGCAACACCGGGGAGCTGTTTTTT. Protein product: CASSPGQGNTGELFF. The V gene is TRBV18, the J gene TRBJ2-2, with 9 bases identical to TRBD1. Germline loops: CDR1 KGHSH, CDR2 LQKENI. This CDR3 is 15 amino acids long. The V gene end was trimmed by 3 bases and the J gene end by 2 bases; junction bases not matched to a gene: 1.

J is TRBJ2-1 and V is TRBV5-5, with D perhaps matching TRBD2 (6 bases). V lost 2 bases, J lost 9 bases, and 9 bases lay in between. Looked up from germline, CDR1 is SGHKS and CDR2 is YYEKEE (reference sequence). The CDR3 is made up of 12 amino acids. The CDR3 loop reads CASSLGTPEQFF. The CDR3 region has the DNA TGTGCCAGCAGCTTAGGGACTCCTGAGCAGTTCTTC.

This clone was found once. This chain uses TRBV18 with TRBJ2-1; 12 bases fit TRBD2. Germline V CDR1 and CDR2: KGHSH, LQKENI. The CDR3 length is 16 residues. Trimming at V came to 6 bases and at J to 5 bases, leaving 8 bases not matched to a gene. CDR3 protein: CASSLGLAGIHNEQFF. For the CDR3, the DNA is TGTGCCAGCTCTCTCGGACTAGCGGGGATCCACAATGAGCAGTTCTTC.

This clone was observed once. V usage is TRBV4-3 and J usage is TRBJ1-1; tentative D call: TRBD1 (6 bases). Trimming shortened V by 1 base and J by 5 bases, and 17 bases separated the two germline ends. The V gene's germline CDR1 is LGHNA and CDR2 YSLEER. The CDR3 covers 16 residues. The CDR3 bases are TGCGCCAGCAGCCAAGGTTCACAGGGCGTCCGGACTGAAGCTTTCTTT. Translation gives CASSQGSQGVRTEAFF.

The rearrangement uses TRBV3-1 (or the pseudogene TRBV3-2) and TRBJ2-1, with a tentative D call TRBD1 (5 bases). V lost 7 bases and J lost 9, with 22 bases in between. Germline lookup yields CDR1 LGHDT and CDR2 YNNKEL (reference sequence). CDR3 length equals 15 residues. CDR3 sequence reads: CASTRRKGRLGEQFF. The CDR3 region has the DNA TGTGCCAGCACTCGGCGTAAGGGGCGCCTGGGTGAGCAGTTCTTC.

V and J are TRBV12-5 and TRBJ1-2, with D tentatively TRBD1 (5 bases). Deletions cut 7 bases from V and 4 bases from J, with 16 bases between. Germline loops: CDR1 LGHNT, CDR2 FRNRAP. This CDR3 is built from 14 residues. CDR3 amino acids: CASAGLGGVYGYTF. The CDR3 DNA reads TGTGCTAGTGCCGGGCTGGGGGGTGTCTATGGCTACACCTTC.

This chain joins TRBV4-2 and TRBJ2-7, with 11 bases aligning to TRBD2. The V gene end was trimmed by 6 bases and the J gene end by 7 bases; junction bases not matched to a gene: 5. Germline V gene lookup returns CDR1 LGHNA and CDR2 YNFKEQ. This CDR3 is built from 13 residues. CDR3 region: CASRTSGVGEQYF. The CDR3, as DNA: TGTGCCAGCAGGACTAGCGGGGTGGGGGAGCAGTACTTC.

The sample holds one count of this clone. Different DNA sequences within this sample yield the same CDR3. The genes are TRBV28 and TRBJ1-1, with D possibly TRBD1 on 6 matching bases. The CDR3 loop spans 14 amino acids. V lost 5 bases to trimming and J lost 5 bases, with 15 bases between them. Per germline, CDR1 MDHEN and CDR2 SYDVKM. Here the CDR3 DNA reads TGTGCCAGCAGTCTAGGGGGGGGAAGGACTGAAGCTTTCTTT. Its translation is CASSLGGGRTEAFF.

The chain recombines TRBV6-6 with TRBJ2-2; possibly TRBD1 for D (5 bases). The CDR3 sequence is 15 residues long. Between the trimmed V and J ends, which lost 0 bases and 1 base, there was a span of 6 bases. Looked up from germline, CDR1 is MNHNY and CDR2 is SVGAGI (reference sequence). CDR3 DNA: TGTGCCAGCAGTTACTCAACAGGGAACACCGGGGAGCTGTTTTTT. Its protein is CASSYSTGNTGELFF.

The table lists this clone with a count of one. The rearrangement links TRBV6-5 to TRBJ1-4; TRBD1 aligns across 7 bases. V lost 6 bases, J lost 5 bases, and 9 bases stayed unmatched. CDR1 and CDR2 (germline): MNHEY, SVGAGI. The CDR3 consists of 15 residues. The CDR3 here is CASRDNLRGNEKLFF. DNA for the CDR3: TGTGCCAGCAGAGACAACCTCAGGGGGAATGAAAAACTGTTTTTT.

The chain carries TRBV18 and TRBJ2-3, with a possible D match to TRBD2 (6 bases). Germline values: CDR1 KGHSH, CDR2 LQKENI. Trimming cost V 8 bases and J 6 bases, with 15 bases left between them. The CDR3 extends over 13 amino acids. The chain's CDR3 is CASLLTSSDTQYF. The CDR3 DNA sequence: TGTGCCAGCCTTCTGACTAGTAGCGATACGCAGTATTTT.

The rearrangement joins TRBV30 to TRBJ2-1; the match to TRBD1 covers 11 bases. The CDR3 extends over 15 amino acids. Per the germline V gene, CDR1 is GTSNPN and CDR2 is SVGIG (reference sequence). Trimming at V came to 1 base and at J to 3 bases, leaving 2 bases not matched to a gene. CDR3 DNA: TGTGCCTGGAGTGCTGGGACAGGGGGCTACAATGAGCAGTTCTTC. It codes for CAWSAGTGGYNEQFF.

The CDR3 here is CASGASNTGELFF. The CDR3 DNA sequence: TGTGCCAGTGGGGCCTCGAACACCGGGGAGCTGTTTTTT. The chain links TRBV19 to TRBJ2-2, with a weak D call TRBD1 (5 bases). The CDR3 loop spans 13 amino acids. Trimming removed 8 bases at V and 0 bases at J, with 7 bases between. The germline V gene has CDR1 LNHDA and CDR2 SQIVND (reference sequence).

The chain combines TRBV28 with TRBJ2-1, with D maybe TRBD1 (6 bases). The CDR3 totals 18 residues. Germline V gives CDR1 MDHEN, CDR2 SYDVKM. Trimming removed 2 bases from V and 1 base from J, with 18 bases in between. In nucleotides, the CDR3 is TGTGCCAGCAGTTTAGGGTCAGGGGTCCGGGTTTCCTACAATGAGCAGTTCTTC. Its translation is CASSLGSGVRVSYNEQFF.

This chain uses TRBV10-3 with TRBJ2-1, with a tentative D call TRBD1 (6 bases). CDR1 is ENHRY, CDR2 SYGVKD, per germline. This CDR3 contains 13 residues. Trimming took off 5 bases at V and 6 bases at J, with 11 bases between the two ends. In DNA, the CDR3 is TGTGCCATCAGTCTCGAGGGGGTCAATGAGCAGTTCTTC. This gives the protein CAISLEGVNEQFF.